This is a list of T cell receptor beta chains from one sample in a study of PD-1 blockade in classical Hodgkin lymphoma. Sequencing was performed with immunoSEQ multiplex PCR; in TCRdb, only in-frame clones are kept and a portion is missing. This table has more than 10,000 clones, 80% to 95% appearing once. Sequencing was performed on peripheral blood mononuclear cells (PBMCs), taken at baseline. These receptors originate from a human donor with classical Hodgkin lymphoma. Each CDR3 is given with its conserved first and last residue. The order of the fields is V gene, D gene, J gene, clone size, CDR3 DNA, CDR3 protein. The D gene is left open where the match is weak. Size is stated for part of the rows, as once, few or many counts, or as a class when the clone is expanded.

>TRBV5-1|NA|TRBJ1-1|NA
TGCGCCAGCAGCTTGGGGGGCCAAACCTTTGAAGCTTTCTTT
CASSLGGQTFEAFF
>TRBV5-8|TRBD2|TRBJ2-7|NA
TGTGCCAGCAGCTTGGGAGCGGGAGGGTACGAGCAGTACTTC
CASSLGAGGYEQYF
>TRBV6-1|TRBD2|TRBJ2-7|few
TGTGCCAGCAGCGAGACTAGCGGGGCCTACGAGCAGTACTTC
CASSETSGAYEQYF
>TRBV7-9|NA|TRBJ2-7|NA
TGTGCCAGCAGCTTAGTCGAGGCCTCCGAGCAGTACTTC
CASSLVEASEQYF
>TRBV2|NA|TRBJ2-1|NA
TGTGCCAGCGAGGACGTATGGAATGAGCAGTTCTTC
CASEDVWNEQFF
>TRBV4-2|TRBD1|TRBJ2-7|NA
TGTGCCAGCAGCAAAACCGGGACAGGGGTCTACGAGCAGTACTTC
CASSKTGTGVYEQYF
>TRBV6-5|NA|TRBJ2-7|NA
TGTGCCAGCAGTTACTCGTCAGGGGACGAGCAGTACTTC
CASSYSSGDEQYF
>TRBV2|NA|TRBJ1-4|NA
TGTGCCAGCAGTGACCCCAATCTAGATGAAAAACTGTTTTTT
CASSDPNLDEKLFF
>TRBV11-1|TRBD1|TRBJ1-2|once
TGTGCCAGCAGTAGAGACAGGGTGGCGTCAGATGGCTACACCTTC
CASSRDRVASDGYTF
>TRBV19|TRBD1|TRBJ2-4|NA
TGTGCCAGTAGTCTTTCCCGGGACAGGGTCATTCAGTACTTC
CASSLSRDRVIQYF
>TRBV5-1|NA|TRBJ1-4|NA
TGCGCCAGCAGCTTGGGAGACAGGTTAAGAGAAAAACTGTTTTTT
CASSLGDRLREKLFF
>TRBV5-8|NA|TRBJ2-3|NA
TGTGCCAGCAGCTTGGTTGCTACTCAGTATTTT
CASSLVATQYF
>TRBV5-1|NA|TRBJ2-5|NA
TGCGCCAGCAGCTTGTCGGCTATACAAGAGACCCAGTACTTC
CASSLSAIQETQYF
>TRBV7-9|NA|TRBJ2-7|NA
TGTGCCAGCAGCTCATACGGCGAGCAGTACTTC
CASSSYGEQYF
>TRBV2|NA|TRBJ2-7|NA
TGTGCCCGAAGAGTGGGGTACGAGCAGTACTTC
CARRVGYEQYF
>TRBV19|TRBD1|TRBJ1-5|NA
TGTGCCAGTAGTAGGACAGGGCCCAATCAGCCCCAGCATTTT
CASSRTGPNQPQHF
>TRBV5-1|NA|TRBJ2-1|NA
TGCGCCAGCAGCTTGTGGCCAGCGTACAATGAGCAGTTCTTC
CASSLWPAYNEQFF
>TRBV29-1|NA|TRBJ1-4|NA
TGCAGCGTTGGTGAAGGGAGTGAAAAACTGTTTTTT
CSVGEGSEKLFF
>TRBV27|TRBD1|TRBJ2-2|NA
TGTGCCAGCAGTTTAGCGAGGGGGCCTGTCACCGGGGAGCTGTTTTTT
CASSLARGPVTGELFF
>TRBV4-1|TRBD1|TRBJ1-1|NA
TGCGCCAGCAGCGCCGGACAGGGGTGGACTGAAGCTTTCTTT
CASSAGQGWTEAFF
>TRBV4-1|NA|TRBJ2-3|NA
TGCGCCAGCAGCCAAGAGACTGGCCGCACAGATACGCAGTATTTT
CASSQETGRTDTQYF
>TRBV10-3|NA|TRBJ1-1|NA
TGTGCCATCAGTGAGGAAGGTAGAGGGACTGAAGCTTTCTTT
CAISEEGRGTEAFF
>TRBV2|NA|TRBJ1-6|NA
TGTGCCAGCAGTGAAGATAGGGTTAATTCACCCCTCCACTTT
CASSEDRVNSPLHF
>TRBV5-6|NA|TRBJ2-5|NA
TGTGCCAGCAGCTCCCAACCGGGCGAGACCCAGTACTTC
CASSSQPGETQYF
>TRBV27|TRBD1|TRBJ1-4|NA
TGTGCCAGCAGCTACCAGCGGACAGGGGATGAAAAACTGTTTTTT
CASSYQRTGDEKLFF
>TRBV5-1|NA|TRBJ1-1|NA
TGCGCCAGCAGCCTCGGGTCACCGAACACTGAAGCTTTCTTT
CASSLGSPNTEAFF
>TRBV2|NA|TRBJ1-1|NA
TGTGCCAGCACCAGAGACCGGGTGGGAACTGAAGCTTTCTTT
CASTRDRVGTEAFF
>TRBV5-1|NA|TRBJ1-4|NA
TGCGCCAGCAGCAGCCAGGGGTTGGCTAATGAAAAACTGTTTTTT
CASSSQGLANEKLFF
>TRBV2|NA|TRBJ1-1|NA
TGTGCCAGCAAGGAAGGGAACACTGAAGCTTTCTTT
CASKEGNTEAFF
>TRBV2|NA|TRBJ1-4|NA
TGTGCCAGCACGCCTAGGGGTAGGGAAAAACTGTTTTTT
CASTPRGREKLFF
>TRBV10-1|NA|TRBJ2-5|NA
TGCGCCAGCCCCGAGTCTGGGGGGGGGCTGGAGACCCAGTACTTC
CASPESGGGLETQYF
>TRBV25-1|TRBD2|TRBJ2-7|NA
TGTGCCAGCATCGACTCCCGGGGGGTAGGGGCCTACGAGCAGTACTTC
CASIDSRGVGAYEQYF
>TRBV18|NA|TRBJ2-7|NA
TGTGCCAGCTCACCACTAACGGAAGGGGAGCAGTACTTC
CASSPLTEGEQYF
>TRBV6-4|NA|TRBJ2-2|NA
TGTGCCAGCAGGCCGGGGGCCGGGGAGCTGTTTTTT
CASRPGAGELFF
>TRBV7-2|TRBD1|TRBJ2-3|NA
TGTGCCAGCAGCCCCCCTGTCGGGACAGGGGTTCCGGATACGCAGTATTTT
CASSPPVGTGVPDTQYF
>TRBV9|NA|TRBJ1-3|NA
TGTGCCAGCAGCGTAGTTCCGTTATCTGGAAACACCATATATTTT
CASSVVPLSGNTIYF
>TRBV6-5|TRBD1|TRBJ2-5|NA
TGTGCCAGCAGTCCACAGGGGGGCGATCAAGAGACCCAGTACTTC
CASSPQGGDQETQYF
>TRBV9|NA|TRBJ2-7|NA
TGTGCCAGCAGTGCATCCGGGACATCCTACGAGCAGTACTTC
CASSASGTSYEQYF
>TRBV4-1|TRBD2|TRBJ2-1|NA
TGCGCCAGCAGCCAACACCCGGGGGGGGTCTCCTACAATGAGCAGTTCTTC
CASSQHPGGVSYNEQFF
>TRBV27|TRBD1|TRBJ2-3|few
TGTGCCAGCAGTCGGACAGGACCCAGCACAGATACGCAGTATTTT
CASSRTGPSTDTQYF
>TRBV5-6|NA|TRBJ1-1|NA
TGTGCCAGCAGCTTTGGGTTAGACGAGGGCTTAGCTTTCTTT
CASSFGLDEGLAFF
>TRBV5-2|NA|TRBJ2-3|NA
TGCGCCAGCAGCCAAGATGGGGGGTATAGCACAGATACGCAGTATTTT
CASSQDGGYSTDTQYF
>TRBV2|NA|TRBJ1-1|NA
TGTGCCAGCAGCCCTAGTAGAAGTCATCGTGTGAACACTGAAGCTTTCTTT
CASSPSRSHRVNTEAFF